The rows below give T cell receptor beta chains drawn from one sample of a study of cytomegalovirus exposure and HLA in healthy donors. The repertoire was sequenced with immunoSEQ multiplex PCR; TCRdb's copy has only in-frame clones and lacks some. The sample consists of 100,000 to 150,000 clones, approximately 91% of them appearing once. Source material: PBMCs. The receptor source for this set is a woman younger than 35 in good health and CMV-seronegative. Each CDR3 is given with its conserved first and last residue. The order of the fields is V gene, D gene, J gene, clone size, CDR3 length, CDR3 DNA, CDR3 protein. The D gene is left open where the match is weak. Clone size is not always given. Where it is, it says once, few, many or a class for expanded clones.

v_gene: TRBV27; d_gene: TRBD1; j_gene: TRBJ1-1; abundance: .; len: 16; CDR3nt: TGTGCCAGCAGTCTGGACAGGGGAGGCATGAACACTGAAGCTTTCTTT; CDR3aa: CASSLDRGGMNTEAFF
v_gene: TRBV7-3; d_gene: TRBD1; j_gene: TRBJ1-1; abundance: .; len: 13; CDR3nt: TGTGCCAGCAGCCCAACAGGGGACACTGAAGCTTTCTTT; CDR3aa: CASSPTGDTEAFF
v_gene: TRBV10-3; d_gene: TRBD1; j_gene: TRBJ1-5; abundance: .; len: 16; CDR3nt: TGTGCCATCAGTGCGTCCCGGGACAGGAACAATCAGCCCCAGCATTTT; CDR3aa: CAISASRDRNNQPQHF
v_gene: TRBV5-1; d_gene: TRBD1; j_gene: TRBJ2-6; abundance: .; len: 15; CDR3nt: TGCGCCAGCAGGCCGACAGGGTCTGGGGCCAACGTCCTGACTTTC; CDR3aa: CASRPTGSGANVLTF
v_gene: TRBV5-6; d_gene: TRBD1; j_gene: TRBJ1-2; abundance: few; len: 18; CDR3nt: TGTGCCAGCAGCTTGAGAGGAATACAGGGGCGGGACGGCTATGGCTACACCTTC; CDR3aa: CASSLRGIQGRDGYGYTF
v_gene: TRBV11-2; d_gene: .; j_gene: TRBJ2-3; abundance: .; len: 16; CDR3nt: TGTGCCAGCAGCTTAGGTTTCTGGCCAAGCACAGATACGCAGTATTTT; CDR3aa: CASSLGFWPSTDTQYF
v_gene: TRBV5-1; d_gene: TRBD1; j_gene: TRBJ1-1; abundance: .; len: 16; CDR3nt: TGCGCCAGCAGCTTAGGGACAGGGCCCATGAACACTGAAGCTTTCTTT; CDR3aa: CASSLGTGPMNTEAFF
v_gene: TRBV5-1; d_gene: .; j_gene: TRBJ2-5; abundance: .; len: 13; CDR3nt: TGCGCCAGCAGCCCTGTTGTGTCCGAGACCCAGTACTTC; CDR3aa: CASSPVVSETQYF
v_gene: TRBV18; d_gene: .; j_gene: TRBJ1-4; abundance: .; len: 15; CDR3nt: TGTGCCAGCTCACCACAAACAGAAACTAATGAAAAACTGTTTTTT; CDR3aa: CASSPQTETNEKLFF
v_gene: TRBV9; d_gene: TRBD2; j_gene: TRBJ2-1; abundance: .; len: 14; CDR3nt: TGTGCCAGCAGCGTCGGGACTAGCGGGCCCCAGGAGTTCTTC; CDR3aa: CASSVGTSGPQEFF
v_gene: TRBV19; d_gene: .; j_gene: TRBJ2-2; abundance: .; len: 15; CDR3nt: TGTGCCAGTAGTATAGACGAGCGGAACACCGGGGAGCTGTTTTTT; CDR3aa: CASSIDERNTGELFF
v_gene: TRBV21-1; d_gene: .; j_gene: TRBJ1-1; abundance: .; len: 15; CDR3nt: TGTGCCAGCAGTCCAAGACAGGGGATGAACACTGAAGCTTTCTTT; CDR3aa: CASSPRQGMNTEAFF
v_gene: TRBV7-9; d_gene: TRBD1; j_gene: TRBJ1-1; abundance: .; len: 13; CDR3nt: TGTGCCAGCAGCTCCGGGACAGGGACTGAAGCTTTCTTT; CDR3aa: CASSSGTGTEAFF
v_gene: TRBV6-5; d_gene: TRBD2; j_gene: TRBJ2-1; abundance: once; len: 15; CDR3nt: TGTGCCAGCAGTTACGGGGGGACTAGATACAATGAGCAGTTCTTC; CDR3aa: CASSYGGTRYNEQFF
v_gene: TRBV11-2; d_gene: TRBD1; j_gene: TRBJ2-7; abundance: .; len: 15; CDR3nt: TGTGCCAGCAGCGCAACCGGGACAGGGTTCTACGAGCAGTACTTC; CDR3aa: CASSATGTGFYEQYF
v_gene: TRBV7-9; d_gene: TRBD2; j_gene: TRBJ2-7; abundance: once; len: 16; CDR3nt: TGTGCCAGCAGCTTGGGACTAGCGGGTCGCTCCTACGAGCAGTACTTC; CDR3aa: CASSLGLAGRSYEQYF
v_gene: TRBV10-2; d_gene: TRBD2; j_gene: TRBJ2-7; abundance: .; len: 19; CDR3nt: TGCGCCAGCAGAACCCCGGGCTTCAGCGGGGCGGGAGGCCCGTACGAGCAGTACTTC; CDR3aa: CASRTPGFSGAGGPYEQYF
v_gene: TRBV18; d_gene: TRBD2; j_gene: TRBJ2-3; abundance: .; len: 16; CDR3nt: TGTGCCAGCTCACCCCGACTAGCGGGAAGCACAGATACGCAGTATTTT; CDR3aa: CASSPRLAGSTDTQYF
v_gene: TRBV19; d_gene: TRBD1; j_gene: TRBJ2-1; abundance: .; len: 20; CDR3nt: TGTGCCAGTAGTCCTGGGACAGGGGGCGCAAAGGAGGAGGGATACAATGAGCAGTTCTTC; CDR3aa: CASSPGTGGAKEEGYNEQFF
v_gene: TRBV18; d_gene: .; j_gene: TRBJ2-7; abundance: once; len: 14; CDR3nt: TGTGCCAGCTCAGTGTTAGCCGGTCCCTACGAGCAGTACTTC; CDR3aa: CASSVLAGPYEQYF
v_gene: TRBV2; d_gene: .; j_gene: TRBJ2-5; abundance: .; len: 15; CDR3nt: TGTGCCAGCAGTCTTGCCATACTAGGGAGGGAGACCCAGTACTTC; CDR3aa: CASSLAILGRETQYF
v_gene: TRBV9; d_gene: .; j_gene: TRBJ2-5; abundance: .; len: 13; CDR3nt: TGTGCCAGCAGCATATTCGGAGGAGAGACCCAGTACTTC; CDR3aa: CASSIFGGETQYF
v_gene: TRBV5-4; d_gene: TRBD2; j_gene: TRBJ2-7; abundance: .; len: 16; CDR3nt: TGTGCCAGCAGCCCGGGACTAGCGGAATCTTCCTACGAGCAGTACTTC; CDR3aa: CASSPGLAESSYEQYF
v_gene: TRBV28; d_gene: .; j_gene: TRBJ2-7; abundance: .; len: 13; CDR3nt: TGTGCCAGCAGTTACGGGAGCCGGACCGAGCAGTACTTC; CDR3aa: CASSYGSRTEQYF